This entry lists 28 T cell receptor beta chains sequenced from one sample in a study of OX40 agonist ivuxolimab in advanced cancers. Some clones are missing from TCRdb's copy, which holds only in-frame ones; the method was immunoSEQ multiplex PCR. The sample shows over 75,000 clones, roughly 90% of them seen only once. This material consisted of CD4+ or CD8+ T cells sorted from blood, taken in a trial of the OX40 agonist ivuxolimab. These receptors all stem from an adult with an advanced solid tumor such as melanoma, head and neck, liver or kidney cancer.

The rearrangement uses TRBV6-5 and TRBJ2-3; D perhaps matches TRBD1 (6 bases). This CDR3 region has 14 residues. Germline-derived CDR1 and CDR2 are MNHEY and SVGAGI. The ends were cut back, 6 bases at V and 1 base at J, with 11 bases in the middle. CDR3 in amino acids: CASRKQGRTDTQYF. Written as DNA, the CDR3 is TGTGCCAGCAGGAAACAGGGACGCACAGATACGCAGTATTTT.

The J gene is TRBJ2-6, the V gene TRBV18; the D gene is possibly TRBD2 (6 bases). CDR3 size: 18 residues. From germline, CDR1 is KGHSH and CDR2 LQKENI. V was cut by 2 bases and J by 0 bases, with 14 bases left in between. The CDR3 bases are TGTGCCAGCTCACCAGGACTAATTCCTGGCTCTGGGGCCAACGTCCTGACTTTC. Its translation is CASSPGLIPGSGANVLTF.

The V call is TRBV5-4, the J call TRBJ2-3; TRBD2 aligns across 11 bases. This CDR3 spans 15 amino acids. With 2 bases clipped from V and 7 bases from J, the junction kept 6 bases outside the gene matches. CDR1 is SGHNT and CDR2 is YYREEE in the germline V gene (reference sequence). This CDR3 reads CASSLLAGDRNTQYF. The CDR3 DNA reads TGTGCCAGCAGCTTACTAGCGGGAGATAGGAATACGCAGTATTTT.

This sequence joins TRBV6-1 and TRBJ2-1; 11 nucleotides line up with TRBD2. Trimming removed 7 bases from V and 14 bases from J; junction bases left unmatched: 13. This CDR3 comprises 14 residues. The germline CDR1 and CDR2 sequences are MNHNS and SASEGT. CDR3 region: CASTGTDYSGREFF. In DNA form, the CDR3 reads TGTGCCAGCACCGGGACGGATTATAGCGGGAGGGAGTTCTTC.

The V gene is TRBV7-9, the J gene TRBJ2-2, with 10 positions matching TRBD2. The germline V gene encodes CDR1 SEHNR and CDR2 FQNEAQ (reference sequence). This CDR3 spans 16 amino acids. After removal of 5 bases from V and 1 base from J, the junction contained 4 bases not matched to a gene. CDR3 DNA: TGTGCCAGCAGCCGGACTAGCGGTGGGAACACCGGGGAGCTGTTTTTT. This translates into CASSRTSGGNTGELFF.

The CDR3: CASSRDISTDTQYF. The CDR3 region has the DNA TGTGCCAGCAGCCGGGACATCTCCACAGATACGCAGTATTTT. The V and J genes are TRBV7-2 and TRBJ2-3, with a weak D call TRBD1 (6 bases). Germline values: CDR1 SGHTA, CDR2 FQGNSA. This CDR3 region has 14 residues. V was cut by 5 bases and J by 2 bases, with 11 bases left in between.

The chain links TRBV14 to TRBJ2-1, with 8 bases aligning to TRBD2. This CDR3 has 15 residues. The J segment lost 4 bases and the V segment lost 4 bases, leaving 6 bases of the junction unmatched. Germline loops: CDR1 SGHDN, CDR2 FVKESK. This chain's CDR3 is CASSPPGTRYNEQFF. CDR3 nucleotides: TGTGCCAGCAGCCCTCCCGGGACTAGATACAATGAGCAGTTCTTC.

This chain uses TRBV5-4 with TRBJ2-6; unclear D gene. CDR1 and CDR2 from the germline V gene are SGHNT and YYREEE (reference sequence). The V gene lost 2 bases and the J gene lost 4 bases, with 10 bases spanning the gap. This CDR3 spans 15 amino acids. CDR3 region: CASSFRRNGANVLTF. The CDR3 DNA reads as TGTGCCAGCAGCTTCCGACGGAACGGGGCCAACGTCCTGACTTTC.

This clone was observed a single time. The V and J genes are TRBV7-2 and TRBJ2-7; 9 bases fit TRBD1. The CDR3 totals 15 residues. Germline values: CDR1 SGHTA, CDR2 FQGNSA. The V and J ends lost 2 bases and 0 bases, in that order; junction bases with no gene match: 2. CDR3 DNA sequence: TGTGCCAGCAGCTTAAGGGGACAGGGCTCCTACGAGCAGTACTTC. It encodes CASSLRGQGSYEQYF.

The rearrangement uses TRBV20-1 and TRBJ2-1; TRBD2 matches at 8 bases. The germline CDR1 and CDR2 sequences are DFQATT and SNEGSKA (reference sequence). The CDR3 is 11 amino acids. V shed 3 bases and J 9 bases; nucleotides not matched to a gene: 1. CDR3 protein: CSASTSGEQFF. The CDR3 DNA follows: TGCAGTGCTAGCACTAGCGGTGAGCAGTTCTTC.

V and J are TRBV15 and TRBJ1-5; D call uncertain. In germline, CDR1 is LNHNV, CDR2 YYDKDF (reference sequence). V lost 1 base to trimming and J lost 4 bases, with 14 bases between them. The CDR3 loop spans 16 amino acids. The CDR3, as DNA: TGTGCCACCAGCAGAGGAATGTGGAGGGTGAATCAGCCCCAGCATTTT. This encodes CATSRGMWRVNQPQHF.

The chain is built from TRBV5-1 and TRBJ1-1, with a tentative D call TRBD1 (5 bases). Trimming removed 0 bases at V and 3 bases at J, with 15 bases between. This CDR3 spans 16 amino acids. CDR1 and CDR2 from the germline V gene are SGHRS and YFSETQ. In nucleotides, the CDR3 is TGCGCCAGCAGCTTGGTCGGGGCAGGGAGGGACACTGAAGCTTTCTTT. It encodes CASSLVGAGRDTEAFF.

This sequence joins TRBV5-1 and TRBJ2-7; the match to TRBD2 covers 12 bases. Unmatched junction bases numbered 12, after V lost 0 bases and J lost 2 bases. Germline values: CDR1 SGHRS, CDR2 YFSETQ. CDR3 length: 19 amino acids. DNA for the CDR3: TGCGCCAGCAGCTTGGTGGGGGAGACTAGCGGGAGTACCGCCTACGAGCAGTACTTC. This sequence encodes CASSLVGETSGSTAYEQYF.

The CDR3 DNA is TGCGCCAGCAGCCTAAAGGAGCAGTCTAATGAAAAACTGTTTTTT. Translation gives CASSLKEQSNEKLFF. The rearrangement links TRBV4-1 to TRBJ1-4; D gene uncertain. Trimming removed 4 bases from V and 3 bases from J, with 12 bases in between. CDR1 and CDR2 from the germline V gene are MGHRA and YSYEKL. The CDR3 runs 15 residues.

The rearrangement joins TRBV20-1 to TRBJ2-1, with D hard to call. There are 10 residues in the CDR3. Germline loops: CDR1 DFQATT, CDR2 SNEGSKA (reference sequence). The V end was cut by 2 bases, the J end by 10 bases, with 6 bases between. The CDR3 coding sequence is TGCAGTGCTAGACAGGAGGAGCAGTTCTTC. Its protein is CSARQEEQFF.

V is TRBV7-9 and J is TRBJ1-1, with D unresolved. Germline V CDR1 and CDR2: SEHNR, FQNEAQ (reference sequence). Trimming cost V 5 bases and J 4 bases, with 14 bases left between them. This CDR3 contains 14 residues. The CDR3 loop reads CASSPLERATEAFF. DNA of the CDR3: TGTGCCAGCAGCCCCCTGGAGAGGGCCACTGAAGCTTTCTTT. The variable domain in full, with the rest retrieved from reference TRBV7-9 and TRBJ1-1, is DTGVSQNPRHKITKRGQNVTFRCDPISEHNRLYWYRQTLGQGPEFLTYFQNEAQLEKSRLLSDRFSAERPKGSFSTLEIQRTEQGDSAMYLCASSPLERATEAFFGQGTRLTVV.

This chain joins TRBV7-2 and TRBJ2-1, with 7 bases lining up with TRBD2. The CDR3 sequence is 13 residues long. The V and J ends lost 1 base and 10 bases, in that order; junction bases with no gene match: 4. Per the germline V gene, CDR1 is SGHTA and CDR2 is FQGNSA. CDR3 region: CASSLGDGREQFF. The CDR3 region has the DNA TGTGCCAGCAGCTTAGGGGACGGGAGGGAGCAGTTCTTC.

The chain combines TRBV11-2 with TRBJ2-3, with D perhaps matching TRBD2 (6 bases). V was trimmed by 1 base and J by 3 bases, leaving 8 bases between them. This CDR3 comprises 14 residues. Germline V gives CDR1 SGHAT, CDR2 FQNNGV. The CDR3 DNA reads as TGTGCCAGCAGCTTAGCCGGGAGTACAGATACGCAGTATTTT. Translated: CASSLAGSTDTQYF.

The rearrangement joins TRBV18 to TRBJ2-5; TRBD1 matches at 9 bases. TRBJ2-7 matches the DNA end more closely, so the J call is doubtful. Germline CDR1 and CDR2: KGHSH and LQKENI. The CDR3 covers 14 residues. The DNA for the CDR3 is TGTGCCAGCTCACCACGGACAGGGGACTACGAGCAGTACTTC. Translated, it gives CASSPRTGDYEQYF.

The chain joins TRBV4-1 to TRBJ2-1; 11 bases match TRBD1. From germline, CDR1 is MGHRA and CDR2 YSYEKL. After removal of 1 base from V and 9 bases from J, the junction contained 11 bases not matched to a gene. This CDR3 has 17 amino acids. This CDR3 reads CASSQGGGTGGLGEQFF. CDR3 bases: TGCGCCAGCAGCCAAGGTGGGGGGACAGGGGGTCTCGGTGAGCAGTTCTTC.

The V gene is TRBV5-5, the J gene TRBJ2-7; D perhaps matches TRBD2 (6 bases). Germline loops: CDR1 SGHKS, CDR2 YYEKEE (reference sequence). V was pared by 0 bases and J by 4 bases, with 14 bases between. This CDR3 has 15 residues. CDR3 nucleotide sequence: TGTGCCAGCAGCTTGGAACGGGGGACGGTATACGAGCAGTACTTC. It yields the protein CASSLERGTVYEQYF.

The chain employs TRBV6-6 and TRBJ2-5, with a possible D match to TRBD2 (6 bases). This CDR3 is 15 amino acids long. The V gene's germline CDR1 is MNHNY and CDR2 SVGAGI (reference sequence). V was pared by 7 bases and J by 5 bases, with 20 bases between. CDR3 residues: CASTPGLALWETQYF. CDR3 DNA sequence: TGTGCCAGCACCCCGGGACTCGCGCTGTGGGAGACCCAGTACTTC.

The genes are TRBV7-9 and TRBJ2-7, with D perhaps matching TRBD1 (5 bases). The CDR3 consists of 14 residues. V lost 1 base and J lost 3, with 10 bases in between. CDR1 and CDR2 from the germline V gene are SEHNR and FQNEAQ (reference sequence). The CDR3 sequence is CASSLGTGIYEQYF. The DNA of the CDR3 is TGTGCCAGCAGCTTAGGCACAGGTATCTACGAGCAGTACTTC.

This chain uses TRBV9 with TRBJ2-2; D ambiguous. V gave up 3 bases and J gave up 4 bases, with 19 bases separating them. The CDR3 totals 17 residues. Germline V lookup: CDR1 SGDLS, CDR2 YYNGEE. The CDR3 protein is CASSAAPAPSPTGELFF. The CDR3 region has the DNA TGTGCCAGCAGCGCCGCCCCAGCCCCCAGCCCCACCGGGGAGCTGTTTTTT.

V usage is TRBV28 and J usage is TRBJ1-2; tentative D call: TRBD1 (5 bases). Germline V gene data show CDR1 as MDHEN and CDR2 as SYDVKM. This CDR3 is 14 amino acids long. Trimming cost V 5 bases and J 7 bases, with 17 bases left between them. CDR3 in amino acids: CASSLSETVSGYTF. The CDR3 nucleotides are TGTGCCAGCAGTCTAAGCGAGACAGTCTCTGGCTACACCTTC.

DNA of the CDR3: TGTGCCAGCATATCACAGGGACCTGAAGCTTTCTTT. The encoded protein is CASISQGPEAFF. The chain couples TRBV2 to TRBJ1-1; D may be TRBD1 (6 bases). CDR3 size: 12 residues. Between the trimmed V and J ends, which lost 7 bases and 6 bases, there was a span of 12 bases. Germline CDR1 is SNHLY and CDR2 is FYNNEI.

The genes are TRBV28 and TRBJ1-4; 7 positions agree with TRBD1. Trimming at V came to 6 bases and at J to 4 bases, leaving 8 bases not matched to a gene. The CDR3 runs to 15 residues. Germline V gene sequence: CDR1 MDHEN, CDR2 SYDVKM. This chain's CDR3 is CASSLPGQFNEKLFF. In nucleotides, the CDR3 is TGTGCCAGCAGCCTTCCGGGACAGTTTAATGAAAAACTGTTTTTT.

The rearrangement joins TRBV9 to TRBJ1-5; the D gene is possibly TRBD1 (5 bases). There are 14 residues in the CDR3. The germline V gene encodes CDR1 SGDLS and CDR2 YYNGEE. V lost 0 bases, J lost 3 bases, and 7 bases lay in between. The chain's CDR3 is CASSVDGANQPQHF. The CDR3 DNA follows: TGTGCCAGCAGCGTAGATGGGGCCAATCAGCCCCAGCATTTT.